This entry lists 5 T cell receptor beta chains sequenced from one sample in a study of regulatory T cells in long-lasting Graves disease. Library construction for TCR beta used iRepertoire HTBI primers and Arm-PCR of CDR3 regions. Using its own MiXCR run on the multiplex PCR reads, TCRdb lists one record per CDR3 protein. The sample includes about 620,000 distinct CDR3 sequences, 16% of them seen just once. Time point meaning: newly diagnosed GD, antithyroid drugs for less than 3 months. RNA extracted from PBMCs served as the sequencing template. This same sample was also part of a study on T cells in Graves' hyperthyroidism and ophthalmopathy.

Here the sequenced sample was peripheral blood mononuclear cells (PBMCs), taken at new diagnosis, from a patient treated with antithyroid drugs. The receptors come from a woman in her 30s with Graves disease.

This clonotype was found many times. The chain couples TRBV5-5 to TRBJ1-1, with D perhaps matching TRBD1 (6 bases). V was shortened by 0 bases and J by 4 bases, with 13 bases between the two germline ends. CDR3 length: 15 amino acids. CDR1 SGHKS and CDR2 YYEKEE come from the germline V gene (reference sequence). DNA of the CDR3: TGTGCCAGCAGCTTGGCCGGGCAGACAGGCACTGAAGCTTTCTTT. Translating it yields CASSLAGQTGTEAFF.

This chain connects TRBV3-1 to TRBJ2-7, with D hard to call. The germline V gene has CDR1 LGHDT and CDR2 YNNKEL (reference sequence). The CDR3 runs 15 residues. V was trimmed by 0 bases and J by 6 bases, leaving 15 bases between them. For the CDR3, the DNA is TGTGCCAGCAGCCAAGAGACACTGTGGTCATCCGAGCAGTACTTC. Its translation is CASSQETLWSSEQYF.

This clonotype has at least ten counts. The chain joins TRBV9 to TRBJ1-2, with 9 bases aligning to TRBD1. The germline V gene encodes CDR1 SGDLS and CDR2 YYNGEE. V was pared by 3 bases and J by 6 bases, with 9 bases of the junction left unmatched. This CDR3 is 15 amino acids long. CDR3 DNA: TGTGCCAGCAGCGCGTCAGCCGGGACAGGGAATGGCTACACCTTC. The encoded protein is CASSASAGTGNGYTF.

Worth noting for this clonotype: At one boundary the junction diverges from the germline segment, which might be a read error. The V gene is TRBV7-2, the J gene TRBJ2-5; no reliable D call. This CDR3 spans 14 amino acids. The V gene's germline CDR1 is SGHTA and CDR2 FQGNSA. CDR3 amino acids: CASSLAPLQEAQYF. The CDR3 DNA is TGTGCCAGCAGCTTGGCGCCGCTCCAAGAGGCCCAGTACTTC.

This clonotype was counted many times. V usage is TRBV18 and J usage is TRBJ1-5; D uncertain. The CDR3 contains 13 residues. CDR1 is KGHSH, CDR2 LQKENI, per germline. V was pared by 4 bases and J by 4 bases, with 8 bases between. The DNA for the CDR3 is TGTGCCAGCTCACAGGGAACAAATCAGCCCCAGCATTTT. Its translation: CASSQGTNQPQHF.